A single sample gave rise to the 21 T cell receptor beta chains below, sequenced in a study of T cell changes during pregnancy in multiple sclerosis. Using immunoSEQ multiplex PCR, the repertoire was profiled, and TCRdb retains in-frame clones only, with some absent. The sample includes 90,000 to 100,000 clones, about 94% seen only once; the top ten take about 2.4%. The material sequenced was peripheral blood, taken in the third trimester of pregnancy. The receptors were sampled from a female donor with multiple sclerosis, enrolled in a pregnancy study.

V usage is TRBV7-3 and J usage is TRBJ1-3; 7 bases match TRBD1. In germline, CDR1 is SGHTA, CDR2 FQGTGA. The J segment lost 3 bases and the V segment lost 1 base, leaving 3 bases of the junction unmatched. There are 15 residues in the CDR3. Written as DNA, the CDR3 is TGTGCCAGCAGCTTAAGTCCAGGGGGTGGAAACACCATATATTTT. Translation gives CASSLSPGGGNTIYF.

The chain couples TRBV4-2 to TRBJ1-3; D perhaps matches TRBD1 (6 bases). There are 16 residues in the CDR3. Per germline, CDR1 LGHNA and CDR2 YNFKEQ. Between the trimmed V and J ends, which lost 4 bases and 4 bases, there was a span of 17 bases. The CDR3 sequence: CASSLHGQLRGNTIYF. The DNA of the CDR3 is TGTGCCAGCAGCCTCCACGGACAGCTGAGAGGAAACACCATATATTTT.

The chain combines TRBV19 with TRBJ1-4; D is undetermined. Trimming stripped 7 bases from V and 3 bases from J, with 15 bases between. This CDR3 comprises 15 residues. CDR1 and CDR2 (germline): LNHDA, SQIVND (reference sequence). In DNA form, the CDR3 reads TGTGCCAGTACCGCCTTCCCCTCGGCTAATGAAAAACTGTTTTTT. Translated, it gives CASTAFPSANEKLFF.

The V and J genes are TRBV10-3 and TRBJ2-5; 9 bases align to TRBD2. V lost 8 bases and J lost 4; bases outside the gene matches: 5. The CDR3 loop spans 13 amino acids. Germline V gene sequence: CDR1 ENHRY, CDR2 SYGVKD. The DNA of the CDR3 is TGTGCCATCGGGGCTAGCGGGACAGAGACCCAGTACTTC. It is translated as CAIGASGTETQYF.

This clone came up once. This CDR3 reads CASSLDPPSTSYNEQFF. The CDR3 DNA reads as TGCGCCAGCAGCTTGGACCCCCCTAGCACCTCCTACAATGAGCAGTTCTTC. The V gene is TRBV5-1, the J gene TRBJ2-1; D perhaps matches TRBD2 (5 bases). Germline CDR1 SGHRS, CDR2 YFSETQ. The CDR3 covers 17 residues. V lost 0 bases, J lost 0 bases, and 13 bases lay in between.

The chain carries TRBV28 and TRBJ2-7, with 10 bases that match TRBD2. The CDR3 contains 15 residues. V was pared by 3 bases and J by 12 bases, with 14 bases of the junction left unmatched. Germline V gene lookup returns CDR1 MDHEN and CDR2 SYDVKM. CDR3 in DNA: TGTGCCAGCAGTTTGAGCCTAGCGGGAGCCCCCCGGTTGTACTTC. This gives the protein CASSLSLAGAPRLYF.

The V gene is TRBV11-2, the J gene TRBJ2-1; 8 positions agree with TRBD2. CDR1 and CDR2 (germline): SGHAT, FQNNGV. Unmatched junction bases numbered 7, after V lost 6 bases and J lost 3 bases. The length of the CDR3 is 15 residues. CDR3: CASSPSGSLYNEQFF. The DNA for the CDR3 is TGTGCCAGCAGTCCCAGCGGGAGTCTCTACAATGAGCAGTTCTTC.

The chain has TRBV28 and TRBJ1-5; D might be TRBD1 (5 bases). Germline-derived CDR1 and CDR2 are MDHEN and SYDVKM. The CDR3 spans 16 residues. V was pared by 2 bases and J by 2 bases, with 13 bases between. In DNA, the CDR3 is TGTGCCAGCAGTTTACCAAGGGGCGAGGGCAATCAGCCCCAGCATTTT. This sequence encodes CASSLPRGEGNQPQHF.

The rearrangement links TRBV7-9 to TRBJ2-1, with a possible D match to TRBD2 (5 bases). Germline V lookup: CDR1 SEHNR, CDR2 FQNEAQ (reference sequence). The CDR3 spans 16 residues. The V gene lost 4 bases and the J gene lost 1 base, with 14 bases spanning the gap. CDR3 amino acids: CASSSRASLSYNEQFF. In DNA, the CDR3 is TGTGCCAGCAGCTCGAGGGCCAGCCTATCCTACAATGAGCAGTTCTTC.

The chain joins TRBV7-6 to TRBJ2-2; D gene unclear. Germline CDR1 is SGHVS and CDR2 is FNYEAQ. V lost 5 bases and J lost 1, with 8 bases in between. The CDR3 is 14 amino acids. The DNA for the CDR3 is TGTGCCAGCAGCCACGACATGAACACCGGGGAGCTGTTTTTT. Amino acids: CASSHDMNTGELFF.

This clone showed up just once. The chain couples TRBV9 to TRBJ2-7; TRBD1 matches at 10 bases. The J segment lost 5 bases and the V segment lost 4 bases, leaving 6 bases of the junction unmatched. From germline, CDR1 is SGDLS and CDR2 YYNGEE. The CDR3 has 14 residues. The CDR3 is CASSPGQGRHEQYF. Here the CDR3 DNA reads TGTGCCAGCAGCCCGGGACAGGGGAGACACGAGCAGTACTTC.

The V and J genes are TRBV7-9 and TRBJ1-4, with D possibly TRBD1 on 5 matching bases. The germline CDR1 and CDR2 sequences are SEHNR and FQNEAQ (reference sequence). The CDR3 is made up of 18 amino acids. V lost 1 base to trimming and J lost 0 bases, with 15 bases between them. CDR3: CASSLDGAGQTTNEKLFF. The CDR3, as DNA: TGTGCCAGCAGCTTAGATGGGGCAGGGCAAACAACTAATGAAAAACTGTTTTTT.

This chain links TRBV13 with TRBJ2-1, with TRBD2 matching 8 bases. Unmatched junction bases numbered 12, after V lost 5 bases and J lost 6 bases. Germline loops: CDR1 PRHDT, CDR2 FYEKMQ (reference sequence). The CDR3 extends over 16 amino acids. The CDR3 DNA follows: TGTGCCAGCAGCGGGACACTAGCGGCCGAGGGCAATGAGCAGTTCTTC. It codes for CASSGTLAAEGNEQFF.

This sequence joins TRBV7-9 and TRBJ2-3; 12 bases fit TRBD2. CDR3 length: 14 amino acids. Looked up from germline, CDR1 is SEHNR and CDR2 is FQNEAQ (reference sequence). V lost 5 bases to trimming and J lost 11 bases; unmatched junction nucleotides: 8. The CDR3 DNA reads TGTGCCAGCAGCCCAGGGACTAGCGGGCTACAGCAGTATTTT. Amino acids: CASSPGTSGLQQYF.

The chain joins TRBV7-9 to TRBJ2-6, with 9 bases identical to TRBD1. The CDR3 is 17 residues long. J was trimmed by 0 bases and V by 3 bases; bases with no gene match: 3. Germline lookup yields CDR1 SEHNR and CDR2 FQNEAQ (reference sequence). This CDR3 is CASSFGTGFSGANVLTF. CDR3 bases: TGTGCCAGCAGCTTTGGGACAGGGTTCTCTGGGGCCAACGTCCTGACTTTC.

The chain uses TRBV29-1 and TRBJ1-2, with unresolved D. V dropped 3 bases and J dropped 6 bases, with 5 bases sitting between them. The CDR3 sequence is 10 residues long. Per germline, CDR1 SQVTM and CDR2 ANQGSEA. The chain's CDR3 is CSVDTDGYTF. CDR3 in DNA: TGCAGCGTTGATACTGATGGCTACACCTTC. Complete variable domain (other parts from reference TRBV29-1 and TRBJ1-2): SAVISQKPSRDICQRGTSLTIQCQVDSQVTMMFWYRQQPGQSLTLIATANQGSEATYESGFVIDKFPISRPNLTFSTLTVSNMSPEDSSIYLCSVDTDGYTFGSGTRLTVV.

This chain links TRBV19 with TRBJ1-2; tentatively, D is TRBD1 (6 bases). The CDR3 loop spans 11 amino acids. V was shortened by 8 bases and J by 9 bases, with 13 bases between the two germline ends. The germline V gene has CDR1 LNHDA and CDR2 SQIVND (reference sequence). The CDR3 DNA reads TGTGCCAGTGTCTACAGGGCCAGCTACACCTTC. Protein: CASVYRASYTF.

The CDR3: CASGRHTQYF. CDR3 in DNA: TGTGCCAGCGGGCGCCATACGCAGTATTTT. The V gene is TRBV27, the J gene TRBJ2-3; no definite D call. With 8 bases removed from V and 7 bases from J, the gap between germline ends came to 7 bases. CDR1 and CDR2 (germline): MNHEY, SMNVEV (reference sequence). This CDR3 region has 10 residues.

The rearrangement joins TRBV5-4 to TRBJ1-2, with D unresolved. The CDR3 has 15 amino acids. The V and J ends lost 4 bases and 5 bases respectively, with 18 bases between them. In germline, CDR1 is SGHNT, CDR2 YYREEE (reference sequence). The CDR3 DNA sequence: TGTGCCAGCAGCCCCCCACTAAATGTGGAGTATGGCTACACCTTC. It codes for CASSPPLNVEYGYTF.

The J gene is TRBJ1-2, the V gene TRBV4-1, with a possible D match to TRBD1 (6 bases). Per germline, CDR1 MGHRA and CDR2 YSYEKL. The CDR3 is 17 amino acids. V shed 4 bases and J shed 2 bases, with 20 bases lying between them. The CDR3 DNA follows: TGCGCCAGCAGCCCCCGAGCACAGGGTCCGGCCAACTATGGCTACACCTTC. Residues: CASSPRAQGPANYGYTF.

In nucleotides, the CDR3 is TGTGCCAGCAGCTCCCCGACAGGCACCGGGGAGCTGTTTTTT. Residues: CASSSPTGTGELFF. The chain couples TRBV7-9 to TRBJ2-2, with a weak D call TRBD1 (6 bases). Deletions cut 4 bases from V and 4 bases from J, with 10 bases between. The germline CDR1 and CDR2 sequences are SEHNR and FQNEAQ (reference sequence). This CDR3 has 14 amino acids.